Below are 21 T cell receptor beta chains sequenced from a single sample in a study of blood T cell repertoires in COVID-19 (dated by TCRdb to the early 2020s). Library prep was done by the immunoSEQ multiplex PCR assay. Entries here come from immuneACCESS through TCRdb and include only in-frame sequences with V and J called. Some clones fail to appear in such tables; in the studies checked, an unresolved V gene covers under half of the shortfall, and the cause of the remainder is unknown. The sample contains more than 40,000 clones, about 88% of them found a single time. The ten largest clones add up to around 9.6% of the sample. Sequencing input: peripheral blood. The source is a man in his fifties with active COVID-19.

The table lists this clone with a few counts. The chain couples TRBV2 to TRBJ1-5, with unresolved D. V shed 6 bases and J shed 0 bases, with 9 bases lying between them. The length of the CDR3 is 14 residues. Per germline, CDR1 SNHLY and CDR2 FYNNEI. This chain's CDR3 is CASRGPNSNQPQHF. The CDR3 DNA is TGTGCCAGCAGGGGCCCCAATAGCAATCAGCCCCAGCATTTT. Variable domain in full (rest from reference TRBV2 and TRBJ1-5): EPEVTQTPSHQVTQMGQEVILRCVPISNHLYFYWYRQILGQKVEFLVSFYNNEISEKSEIFDDQFSVERPDGSNFTLKIRSTKLEDSAMYFCASRGPNSNQPQHFGDGTRLSIL.

The chain joins TRBV4-2 to TRBJ1-1, with D tentatively TRBD1 (5 bases). Germline CDR1 reads LGHNA; CDR2 reads YNFKEQ. CDR3 length equals 13 residues. V gave up 4 bases and J gave up 8 bases, with 14 bases separating them. CDR3 DNA sequence: TGTGCCAGCAGCCCAGATTTGGGGCTCGAAGCTTTCTTT. This sequence encodes CASSPDLGLEAFF.

This clone was seen more than once but under ten times. The chain uses TRBV11-2 and TRBJ2-7; TRBD1 might be the D (5 bases). CDR3 length equals 13 residues. Trimming took 5 bases from V and 4 from J, leaving 12 bases between them. CDR1 SGHAT and CDR2 FQNNGV come from the germline V gene. The CDR3 DNA reads TGTGCCAGCAGCCGGACATCCGATTACGAGCAGTACTTC. This translates into CASSRTSDYEQYF.

The genes are TRBV5-4 and TRBJ1-1; no clear D. Germline V gene data show CDR1 as SGHNT and CDR2 as YYREEE (reference sequence). V lost 3 bases to trimming and J lost 1 base, with 4 bases between them. This CDR3 is 12 amino acids long. Here the CDR3 DNA reads TGTGCCAGCAGCTCCCGGAACACTGAAGCTTTCTTT. Encoded protein: CASSSRNTEAFF. Complete variable domain (other parts from reference TRBV5-4 and TRBJ1-1): ETGVTQSPTHLIKTRGQQVTLRCSSQSGHNTVSWYQQALGQGPQFIFQYYREEENGRGNFPPRFSGLQFPNYSSELNVNALELDDSALYLCASSSRNTEAFFGQGTRLTVV.

The chain employs TRBV6-5 and TRBJ2-3; 7 bases are shared with TRBD1. The CDR3 length is 13 residues. Germline V gene data show CDR1 as MNHEY and CDR2 as SVGAGI. V lost 4 bases and J lost 15; bases outside the gene matches: 13. The CDR3 coding sequence is TGTGCCAGCAGTTCCACCCCAGGGGGTCCCCACTATTTT. This translates into CASSSTPGGPHYF.

Written as DNA, the CDR3 is TGTGCCAGCAGCCCCAAGAGACTAGCGGGGGGAGAAGAGACCCAGTACTTC. Protein sequence: CASSPKRLAGGEETQYF. The genes are TRBV7-9 and TRBJ2-5; 13 nucleotides align to TRBD2. Germline V gene lookup returns CDR1 SEHNR and CDR2 FQNEAQ (reference sequence). V shed 5 bases, J shed 3 bases, and the junction held 9 bases outside the gene matches. This CDR3 has 17 residues.

This chain joins TRBV18 and TRBJ1-1, with D perhaps matching TRBD1 (6 bases). This CDR3 region has 16 residues. The ends were cut back, 0 bases at V and 5 bases at J, with 16 bases in the middle. CDR1 KGHSH and CDR2 LQKENI come from the germline V gene. CDR3: CASSPPQPGAGTEAFF. In DNA form, the CDR3 reads TGTGCCAGCTCACCACCGCAACCAGGGGCTGGGACTGAAGCTTTCTTT.

The V call is TRBV4-2, the J call TRBJ2-3, with TRBD2 matching over 11 bases. The CDR3 covers 17 residues. The ends lost 4 bases at V and 2 bases at J; junction bases unmatched: 8. CDR1 and CDR2 from the germline V gene are LGHNA and YNFKEQ. The DNA for the CDR3 is TGTGCCAGCAGCCGGTTGGATAGCGGGGGGGCCACAGATACGCAGTATTTT. Translating it yields CASSRLDSGGATDTQYF.

CDR3 protein: CASSLMWGASGANVLTF. In nucleotides, the CDR3 is TGTGCCAGCAGTTTAATGTGGGGCGCCTCTGGGGCCAACGTCCTGACTTTC. The chain combines TRBV27 with TRBJ2-6; a possible D gene is TRBD1 (5 bases). Looked up from germline, CDR1 is MNHEY and CDR2 is SMNVEV (reference sequence). V gave up 2 bases and J gave up 0 bases, with 11 bases separating them. The CDR3 consists of 17 residues.

The chain uses TRBV3-1 (or the pseudogene TRBV3-2) and TRBJ2-4, with a weak D call TRBD1 (6 bases). CDR3 length equals 15 residues. Trimming removed 2 bases at V and 0 bases at J, with 8 bases between. The germline CDR1 and CDR2 sequences are LGHDT and YNNKEL (reference sequence). The CDR3 is CASSQQGLAKNIQYF. CDR3 sequence (DNA): TGTGCCAGCAGCCAACAGGGGCTAGCCAAAAACATTCAGTACTTC.

The chain joins TRBV7-2 to TRBJ2-1; TRBD2 might be the D (7 bases). Germline V lookup: CDR1 SGHTA, CDR2 FQGNSA. Between the trimmed V and J ends, which lost 8 bases and 6 bases, there was a span of 17 bases. CDR3 length: 14 residues. This chain's CDR3 is CASGGGGHFNEQFF. CDR3 DNA: TGTGCCAGCGGGGGGGGCGGGCACTTCAATGAGCAGTTCTTC.

The J gene is TRBJ2-1, the V gene TRBV7-8; 9 nucleotides agree with TRBD1. The CDR3 length is 15 residues. Per germline, CDR1 SGHVS and CDR2 FQNEAQ. V was pared by 5 bases and J by 8 bases, with 10 bases of the junction left unmatched. The chain's CDR3 is CASSPPGTGRHEQFF. Written as DNA, the CDR3 is TGTGCCAGCAGCCCCCCGGGGACAGGGCGCCATGAGCAGTTCTTC.

The chain couples TRBV6-5 to TRBJ2-7; D may be TRBD2 (5 bases). Germline CDR1 and CDR2: MNHEY and SVGAGI. This CDR3 has 14 residues. The V gene lost 2 bases and the J gene lost 5 bases, with 13 bases spanning the gap. The CDR3 DNA follows: TGTGCCAGCAGTTACAGGAGGCAGAAGGACGAGCAGTACTTC. Translated, it gives CASSYRRQKDEQYF.

V gene TRBV9 combines with J gene TRBJ2-1; 7 bases match TRBD2. The germline gives CDR1 SGDLS, CDR2 YYNGEE. Unmatched junction bases numbered 8, after V lost 0 bases and J lost 8 bases. The CDR3 contains 15 residues. CDR3 nucleotide sequence: TGTGCCAGCAGCGTAGGCGGACTAGAGGGGTATGAGCAGTTCTTC. This codes for CASSVGGLEGYEQFF.

The rearrangement links TRBV27 to TRBJ2-5; 12 bases map to TRBD2. Trimming took 3 bases from V and 4 from J; bases not matched to a gene: 6. There are 16 residues in the CDR3. The germline V gene has CDR1 MNHEY and CDR2 SMNVEV (reference sequence). In nucleotides, the CDR3 is TGTGCCAGCAGTTTGGCGACTAGCGGGAGAACAGAGACCCAGTACTTC. Its translation is CASSLATSGRTETQYF.

The chain uses TRBV4-2 and TRBJ2-7; 14 nucleotides line up with TRBD2. The CDR3 consists of 16 residues. Germline CDR1 LGHNA, CDR2 YNFKEQ. Unmatched junction bases numbered 2, after V lost 2 bases and J lost 2 bases. This chain's CDR3 is CASSQKGLAGAYEQYF. CDR3 nucleotide sequence: TGTGCCAGCAGCCAAAAGGGACTAGCGGGAGCCTACGAGCAGTACTTC.

The V gene is TRBV3-1 (or the pseudogene TRBV3-2), the J gene TRBJ2-1; D not resolved. Trimming took 1 base from V and 5 from J, leaving 18 bases between them. Germline CDR1 and CDR2: LGHDT and YNNKEL (reference sequence). This CDR3 comprises 17 residues. CDR3 sequence: CASSQGGVVIRNNEQFF. CDR3 nucleotides: TGTGCCAGCAGCCAAGGAGGAGTTGTAATACGTAACAATGAGCAGTTCTTC.

CDR3 region: CSASKAGARNEQFF. The CDR3 DNA sequence: TGCAGTGCTAGTAAGGCGGGTGCTCGCAATGAGCAGTTCTTC. The chain recombines TRBV20-1 with TRBJ2-1, with D perhaps TRBD2 (5 bases). The ends were cut back, 3 bases at V and 6 bases at J, with 15 bases in the middle. Germline values: CDR1 DFQATT, CDR2 SNEGSKA (reference sequence). The CDR3 has 14 residues.

V usage is TRBV11-3 and J usage is TRBJ2-7, with D perhaps TRBD1 (5 bases). The germline V gene has CDR1 SGHNT and CDR2 YENEEA. The length of the CDR3 is 13 residues. V dropped 6 bases and J dropped 3 bases, with 12 bases sitting between them. The chain's CDR3 is CASSPDRNYEQYF. Here the CDR3 DNA reads TGTGCCAGCAGTCCTGACAGAAACTACGAGCAGTACTTC.

This clone was seen just once. V and J are TRBV18 and TRBJ1-4; no reliable D call. The germline V gene has CDR1 KGHSH and CDR2 LQKENI. V lost 6 bases, J lost 0 bases, and 11 bases lay in between. The CDR3 extends over 15 amino acids. CDR3 DNA sequence: TGTGCCAGCTCTCAATTCAGTGCAACTAATGAAAAACTGTTTTTT. It specifies CASSQFSATNEKLFF.

This chain connects TRBV2 to TRBJ2-3, with 7 bases aligning to TRBD1. Germline trimming cut 4 bases from V and 3 bases from J; bases unmatched to any gene: 1. The germline CDR1 and CDR2 sequences are SNHLY and FYNNEI. The CDR3 sequence is 13 residues long. The DNA of the CDR3 is TGTGCCAGCAGTGGGGACAGAACAGATACGCAGTATTTT. Translation gives CASSGDRTDTQYF.